These T cell receptor beta chains were read from a single sample in a study of T cell repertoires in cytomegalovirus infection. TCRdb re-called the reads through MiXCR, storing one row per CDR3 protein. The table lists about 80,000 distinct CDR3 sequences, 3.7% of them singletons. The sequencing sample was made of PBMCs. These receptors were taken from a human donor in good health (CMV status not recorded). Some clones in this sample may be carry-over from other donors' samples. The CDR3 runs from the conserved cysteine through the conserved F or W. The D gene is left open where the match is weak. Expanded clones get a size class; other rows say once, few or many, or leave the size out.

TRBV27	.	TRBJ1-4	many	CASSFEGEKLFF
TRBV7-2	TRBD2	TRBJ2-1	many	CASREAGGNEQFF
TRBV12-3/TRBV12-4	TRBD1	TRBJ1-2	many	CASSLGQDYGYTF
TRBV20-1	.	TRBJ2-7	many	CSANPAGDMSYEQYF
TRBV4-3	.	TRBJ1-3	many	CASSQDRDGGPSGNTIYF
TRBV7-2	.	TRBJ2-5	medium-sized	CASSLGGSQETQYF
TRBV7-2	TRBD1	TRBJ1-5	many	CASSPPGTGKESYQPQHF
TRBV20-1	.	TRBJ2-3	many	CSADGHPSTDTQYF
TRBV6-2/TRBV6-3	.	TRBJ1-1	many	CASTLNGGTEAFF
TRBV27	.	TRBJ1-1	many	CAVRPAGWTEAFF
TRBV11-2	TRBD1	TRBJ2-7	many	CASSPTDRGDLGPYEQYF
TRBV28	.	TRBJ1-1	many	CASSLLTGLNTEAFF
TRBV7-2	.	TRBJ2-7	many	CASSLDTYEQYF
TRBV19	TRBD1	TRBJ1-6	many	CASSTYGQGTSNSPLHF
TRBV27	TRBD1	TRBJ1-2	many	CASSSSRGTGLFTNYGYTF
TRBV6-2/TRBV6-3	TRBD1	TRBJ2-1	many	CASSYRDRGGEQFF
TRBV12-3/TRBV12-4	TRBD2	TRBJ2-5	many	CASSPAGVETQYF
TRBV7-9	.	TRBJ2-7	many	CASSLGAYEQYF
TRBV19	TRBD2	TRBJ2-1	many	CASSIGRLAEYNEQFF
TRBV28	TRBD2	TRBJ2-1	many	CASSPEGLAGAYNEQFF
TRBV7-8	TRBD2	TRBJ2-5	many	CASSLLASGGTQETQYF
TRBV28	TRBD2	TRBJ2-7	many	CASSLSWRGGGYEQYF
TRBV7-8	TRBD2	TRBJ2-1	many	CASSPRTSGNEQFF
TRBV6-1	TRBD2	TRBJ2-7	many	CASSEARAGGREQYF
TRBV6-2/TRBV6-3	.	TRBJ1-5	many	CASSPRGRGGNQPQHF
TRBV5-1	TRBD1	TRBJ2-3	many	CASNRGGSDTQYF
TRBV7-8	.	TRBJ2-2	many	CASSPKRVTNTGELFF
TRBV4-2	.	TRBJ2-2	many	CASSRDRTGELFF
TRBV6-2/TRBV6-3	.	TRBJ2-2	once	CASSYAPYTGELFF
TRBV7-2	.	TRBJ1-5	.	CASSSAGTYNQPQHF
TRBV28	TRBD1	TRBJ1-2	many	CASSLQGAFLYGYTF
TRBV25-1	.	TRBJ1-1	many	CASSPLGGHTEAFF
TRBV6-2/TRBV6-3	.	TRBJ1-2	many	CASKGHYGYTF
TRBV6-6	.	TRBJ1-1	many	CASSTPVNTEAFF
TRBV5-1	.	TRBJ2-5	many	CASSFAGGDETQYF
TRBV20-1	.	TRBJ2-1	many	CSARDPRANNEQFF
TRBV20-1	.	TRBJ2-5	many	CSALLVQGQETQYF
TRBV19	TRBD1	TRBJ2-2	many	CASRGQSNTGELFF
TRBV7-3	TRBD1	TRBJ2-7	many	CASSPDRTSYEQYF
TRBV7-8	.	TRBJ2-3	many	CASSQGPTDTQYF
TRBV28	TRBD1	TRBJ1-4	many	CASSPPGQSEKLFF
TRBV20-1	TRBD1	TRBJ2-7	many	CSARAVGTDFSYEQYF
TRBV7-8	.	TRBJ1-1	many	CASSLGGSEAFF
TRBV20-1	.	TRBJ2-5	many	CSACRQRQETQYF
TRBV3-1	.	TRBJ1-4	few	CASSQERGLNEKLFF